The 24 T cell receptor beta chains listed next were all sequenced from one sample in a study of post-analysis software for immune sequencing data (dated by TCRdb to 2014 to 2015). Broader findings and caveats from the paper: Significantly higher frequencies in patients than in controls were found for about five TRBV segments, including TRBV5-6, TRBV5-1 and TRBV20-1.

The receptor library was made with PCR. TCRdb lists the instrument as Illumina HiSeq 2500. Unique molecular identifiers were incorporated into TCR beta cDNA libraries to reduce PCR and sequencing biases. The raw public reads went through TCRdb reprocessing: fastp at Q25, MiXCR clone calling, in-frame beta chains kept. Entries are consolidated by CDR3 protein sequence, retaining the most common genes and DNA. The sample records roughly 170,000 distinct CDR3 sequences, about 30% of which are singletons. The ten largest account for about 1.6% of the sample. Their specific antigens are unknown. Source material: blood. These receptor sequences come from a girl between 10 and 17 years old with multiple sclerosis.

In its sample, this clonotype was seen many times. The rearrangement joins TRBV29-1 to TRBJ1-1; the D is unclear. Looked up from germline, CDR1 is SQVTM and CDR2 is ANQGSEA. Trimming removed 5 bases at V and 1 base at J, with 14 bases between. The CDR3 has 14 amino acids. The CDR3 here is CSVSSGSSNTEAFF. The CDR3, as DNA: TGCAGCGTTTCCTCGGGAAGTTCGAACACTGAAGCTTTCTTT. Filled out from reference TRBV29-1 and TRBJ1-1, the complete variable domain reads SAVISQKPSRDICQRGTSLTIQCQVDSQVTMMFWYRQQPGQSLTLIATANQGSEATYESGFVIDKFPISRPNLTFSTLTVSNMSPEDSSIYLCSVSSGSSNTEAFFGQGTRLTVV.

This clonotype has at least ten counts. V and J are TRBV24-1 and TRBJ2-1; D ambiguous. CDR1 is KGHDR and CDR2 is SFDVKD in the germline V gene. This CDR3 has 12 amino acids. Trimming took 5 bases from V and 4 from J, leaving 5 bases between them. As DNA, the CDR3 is TGTGCCACCAGTGTAAGTTACAATGAGCAGTTCTTC. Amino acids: CATSVSYNEQFF.

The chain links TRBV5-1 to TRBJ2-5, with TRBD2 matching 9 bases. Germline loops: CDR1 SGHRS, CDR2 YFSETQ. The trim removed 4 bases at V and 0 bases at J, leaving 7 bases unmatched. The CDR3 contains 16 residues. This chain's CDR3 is CASSGVAGADQETQYF. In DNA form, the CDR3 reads TGCGCCAGCAGCGGCGTAGCGGGGGCGGACCAAGAGACCCAGTACTTC. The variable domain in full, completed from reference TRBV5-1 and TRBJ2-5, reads KAGVTQTPRYLIKTRGQQVTLSCSPISGHRSVSWYQQTPGQGLQFLFEYFSETQRNKGNFPGRFSGRQFSNSRSEMNVSTLELGDSALYLCASSGVAGADQETQYFGPGTRLLVL.

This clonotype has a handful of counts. In DNA form, the CDR3 reads TGTGCCAGCAGTTTCGAGGGACAGGCATGGGAGACCCAGTACTTC. It specifies CASSFEGQAWETQYF. The V call is TRBV28, the J call TRBJ2-5; 8 nucleotides align to TRBD1. The CDR3 length is 15 residues. Germline V gene data show CDR1 as MDHEN and CDR2 as SYDVKM. V lost 3 bases, J lost 5 bases, and 8 bases stayed unmatched.

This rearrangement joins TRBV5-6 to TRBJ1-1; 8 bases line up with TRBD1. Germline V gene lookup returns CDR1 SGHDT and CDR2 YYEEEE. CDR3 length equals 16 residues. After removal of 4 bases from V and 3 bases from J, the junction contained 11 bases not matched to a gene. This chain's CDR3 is CASSRHRDRRDTEAFF. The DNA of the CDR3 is TGTGCCAGCAGCCGTCACCGGGACAGGCGAGACACTGAAGCTTTCTTT.

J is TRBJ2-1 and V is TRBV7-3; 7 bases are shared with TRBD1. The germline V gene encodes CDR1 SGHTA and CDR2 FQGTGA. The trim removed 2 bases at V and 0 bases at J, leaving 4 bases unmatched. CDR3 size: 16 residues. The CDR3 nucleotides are TGTGCCAGCAGCTTAGAGGGGGCGAGCTCCTACAATGAGCAGTTCTTC. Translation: CASSLEGASSYNEQFF.

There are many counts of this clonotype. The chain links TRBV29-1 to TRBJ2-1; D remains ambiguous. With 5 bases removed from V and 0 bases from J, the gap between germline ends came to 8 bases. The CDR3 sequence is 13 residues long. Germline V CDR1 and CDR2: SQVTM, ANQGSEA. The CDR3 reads CSVSSSSYNEQFF. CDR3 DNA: TGCAGCGTTTCCAGCAGCTCCTACAATGAGCAGTTCTTC.

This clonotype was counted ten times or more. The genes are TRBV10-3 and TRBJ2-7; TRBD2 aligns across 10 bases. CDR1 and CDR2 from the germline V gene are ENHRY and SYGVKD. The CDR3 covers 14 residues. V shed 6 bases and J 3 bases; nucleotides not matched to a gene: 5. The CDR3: CAIRRTSGSYEQYF. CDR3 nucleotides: TGTGCCATCAGGCGGACTAGCGGAAGCTACGAGCAGTACTTC.

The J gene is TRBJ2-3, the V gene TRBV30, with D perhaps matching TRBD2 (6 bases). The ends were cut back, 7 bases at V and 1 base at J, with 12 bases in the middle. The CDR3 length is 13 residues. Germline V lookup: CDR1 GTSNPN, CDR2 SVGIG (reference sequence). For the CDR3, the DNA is TGTGCCTCCGCGGGAAGCGGCACAGATACGCAGTATTTT. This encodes CASAGSGTDTQYF.

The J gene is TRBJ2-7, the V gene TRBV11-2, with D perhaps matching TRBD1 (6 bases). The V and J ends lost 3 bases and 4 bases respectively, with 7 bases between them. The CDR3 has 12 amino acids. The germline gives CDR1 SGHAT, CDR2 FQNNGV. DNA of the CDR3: TGTGCCAGCAGCTTTACAGGGTACGAGCAGTACTTC. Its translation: CASSFTGYEQYF.

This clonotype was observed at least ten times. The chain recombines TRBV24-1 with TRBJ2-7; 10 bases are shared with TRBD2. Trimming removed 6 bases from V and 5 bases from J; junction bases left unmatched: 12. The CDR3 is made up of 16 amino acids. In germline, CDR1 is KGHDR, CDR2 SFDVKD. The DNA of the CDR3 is TGTGCCACCAGTCTAACCGGGGCCAGCGGGAGGGACGAGCAGTACTTC. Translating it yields CATSLTGASGRDEQYF.

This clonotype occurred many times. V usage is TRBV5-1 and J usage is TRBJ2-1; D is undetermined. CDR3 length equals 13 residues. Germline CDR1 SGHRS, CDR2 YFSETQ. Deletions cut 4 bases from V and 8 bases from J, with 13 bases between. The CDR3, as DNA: TGCGCCAGCAGCCAGGAAACAACTCATGAGCAGTTCTTC. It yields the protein CASSQETTHEQFF.

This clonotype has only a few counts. The CDR3 bases are TGCAGTGCTTCCCGGACTAGCGGGAGGGCCGGCCTCCCAGATACGCAGTATTTT. Protein sequence: CSASRTSGRAGLPDTQYF. The rearrangement uses TRBV20-1 and TRBJ2-3, with 15 bases aligning to TRBD2. With V trimmed by 5 bases and J by 4 bases, 13 bases remained unmatched. The CDR3 consists of 18 residues. Per the germline V gene, CDR1 is DFQATT and CDR2 is SNEGSKA (reference sequence).

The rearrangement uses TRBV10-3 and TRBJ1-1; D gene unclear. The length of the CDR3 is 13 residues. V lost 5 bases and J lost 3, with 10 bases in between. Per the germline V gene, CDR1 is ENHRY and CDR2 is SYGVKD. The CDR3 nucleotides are TGTGCCATCAGTTACAGAACGGACACTGAAGCTTTCTTT. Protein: CAISYRTDTEAFF.

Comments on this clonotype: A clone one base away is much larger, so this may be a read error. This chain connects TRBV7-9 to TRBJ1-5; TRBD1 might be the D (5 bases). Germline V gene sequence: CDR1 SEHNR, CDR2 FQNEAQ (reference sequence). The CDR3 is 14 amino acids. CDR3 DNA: TGTGCCAGCAGCCTCAGTACAGGCAATCGGCCCCAGCATTTT. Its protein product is CASSLSTGNRPQHF.

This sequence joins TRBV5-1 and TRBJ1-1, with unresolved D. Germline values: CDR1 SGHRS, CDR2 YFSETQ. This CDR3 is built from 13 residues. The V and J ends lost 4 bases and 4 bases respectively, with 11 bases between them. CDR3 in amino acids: CASSMGVGTEAFF. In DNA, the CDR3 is TGCGCCAGCAGCATGGGTGTTGGCACTGAAGCTTTCTTT.

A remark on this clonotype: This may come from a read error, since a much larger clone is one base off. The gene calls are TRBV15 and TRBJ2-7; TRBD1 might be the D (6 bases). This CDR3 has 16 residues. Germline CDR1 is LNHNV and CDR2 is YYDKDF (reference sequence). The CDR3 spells CTTSREVAGVSYEQYF. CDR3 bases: TGTACCACCAGCAGAGAGGTGGCAGGGGTCTCCTACGAGCAGTACTTC.

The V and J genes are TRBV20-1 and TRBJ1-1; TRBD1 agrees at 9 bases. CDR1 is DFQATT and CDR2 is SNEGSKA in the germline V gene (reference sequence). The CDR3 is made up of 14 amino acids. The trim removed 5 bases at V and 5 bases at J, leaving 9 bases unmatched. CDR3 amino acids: CSAEDRGRGTEAFF. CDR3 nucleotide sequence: TGCAGTGCTGAGGACAGGGGTAGGGGGACTGAAGCTTTCTTT.

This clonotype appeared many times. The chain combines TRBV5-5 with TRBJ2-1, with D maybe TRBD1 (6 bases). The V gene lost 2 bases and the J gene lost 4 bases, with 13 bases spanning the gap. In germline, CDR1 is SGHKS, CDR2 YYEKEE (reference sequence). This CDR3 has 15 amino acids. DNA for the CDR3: TGTGCCAGCAGCTTCCGACAGGAAGTTTACAATGAGCAGTTCTTC. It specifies CASSFRQEVYNEQFF.

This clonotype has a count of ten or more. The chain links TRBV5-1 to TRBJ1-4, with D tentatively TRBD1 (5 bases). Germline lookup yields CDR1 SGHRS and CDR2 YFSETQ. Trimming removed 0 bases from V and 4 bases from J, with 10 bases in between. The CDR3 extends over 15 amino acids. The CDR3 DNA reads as TGCGCCAGCAGCTTGGGGGACGGTCTTAATGAAAAACTGTTTTTT. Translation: CASSLGDGLNEKLFF.

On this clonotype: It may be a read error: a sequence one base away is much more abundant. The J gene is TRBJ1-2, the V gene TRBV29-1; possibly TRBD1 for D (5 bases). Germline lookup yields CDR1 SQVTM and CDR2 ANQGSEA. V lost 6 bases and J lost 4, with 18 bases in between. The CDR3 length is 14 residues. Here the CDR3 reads CSVPGWDGGYGYTF. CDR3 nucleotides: TGCAGCGTCCCGGGGTGGGACGGGGGCTATGGCTACACCTTC.

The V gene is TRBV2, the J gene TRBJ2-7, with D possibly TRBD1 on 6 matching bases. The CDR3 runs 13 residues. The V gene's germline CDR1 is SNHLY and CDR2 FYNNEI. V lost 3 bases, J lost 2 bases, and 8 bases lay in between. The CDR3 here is CASSEYRAYEQYF. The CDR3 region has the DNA TGTGCCAGCAGTGAGTACAGGGCCTACGAGCAGTACTTC.

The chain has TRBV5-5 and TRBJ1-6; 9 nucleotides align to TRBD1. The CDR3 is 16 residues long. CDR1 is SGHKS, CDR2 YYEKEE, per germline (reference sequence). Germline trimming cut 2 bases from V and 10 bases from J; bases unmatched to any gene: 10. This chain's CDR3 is CASSFARDRADSPLHF. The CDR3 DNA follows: TGTGCCAGCAGCTTTGCCCGGGACAGGGCAGACTCACCCCTCCACTTT.

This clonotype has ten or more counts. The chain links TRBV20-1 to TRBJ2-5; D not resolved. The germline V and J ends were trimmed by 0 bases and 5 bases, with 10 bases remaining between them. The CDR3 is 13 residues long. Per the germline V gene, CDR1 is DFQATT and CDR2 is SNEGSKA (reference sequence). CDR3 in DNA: TGCAGTGCTAGAGATCTCGGAAAGGAGACCCAGTACTTC. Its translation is CSARDLGKETQYF.